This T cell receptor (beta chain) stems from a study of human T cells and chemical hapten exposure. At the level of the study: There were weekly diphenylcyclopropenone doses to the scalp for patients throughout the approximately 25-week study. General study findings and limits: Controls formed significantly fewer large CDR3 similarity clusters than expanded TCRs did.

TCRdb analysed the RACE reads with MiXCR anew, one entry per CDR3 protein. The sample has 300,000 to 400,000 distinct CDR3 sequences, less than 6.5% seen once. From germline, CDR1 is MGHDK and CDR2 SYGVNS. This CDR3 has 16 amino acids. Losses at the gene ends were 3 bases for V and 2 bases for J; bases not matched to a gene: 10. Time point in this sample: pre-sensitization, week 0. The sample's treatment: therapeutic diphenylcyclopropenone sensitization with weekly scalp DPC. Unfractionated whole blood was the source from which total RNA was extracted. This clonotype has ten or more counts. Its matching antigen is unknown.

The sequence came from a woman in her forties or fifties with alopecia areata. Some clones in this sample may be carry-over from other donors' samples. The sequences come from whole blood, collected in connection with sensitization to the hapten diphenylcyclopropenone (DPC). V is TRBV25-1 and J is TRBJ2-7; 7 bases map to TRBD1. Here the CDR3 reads CASSEPGTEAPYEQYF. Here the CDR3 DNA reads TGTGCCAGCAGTGAGCCCGGGACAGAGGCTCCCTACGAGCAGTACTTC.